A selection of T cell receptor beta chains follows, all from one sample in a study of T cells after yellow fever vaccination. TCRdb recomputed calls from the 5' RACE reads with MiXCR, one row per CDR3 protein. The sample has some 340,000 distinct CDR3 sequences; about 10% are singletons. Sequencing was performed on CD4+ T cells sorted from PBMCs, taken 45 days after the yellow fever booster vaccination. The source is a man aged 18 to 30 who received the YFV17D yellow fever vaccine. CDR3s include the opening cysteine and the closing phenylalanine or tryptophan. A D gene is named only where the DNA matches it firmly. Some rows have no size entry. The others give once, few or many, or a class for an expanded clone.

DNA,CDR3,size,V,D,J
TGTGCCAGCAGCGTAGGTGACAGGGTCGCAAATCAGCCCCAGCATTTT,CASSVGDRVANQPQHF,few,TRBV9,TRBD1,TRBJ1-5
TGTGCCAGCAGCATTAGTCCGGGACTAGCGAGCGGAGAGACCCAGTACTTC,CASSISPGLASGETQYF,many,TRBV9,TRBD2,TRBJ2-5
TGTGCCAGCACCAGGGGGTGGACCGGGGAGCTGTTTTTT,CASTRGWTGELFF,few,TRBV6-2/TRBV6-3,TRBD1,TRBJ2-2
TGTGCCAGCTCACCCTTCCCCTTGTTTTTCGGGACAAGTAATGAAAAACTGTTTTTT,CASSPFPLFFGTSNEKLFF,few,TRBV18,.,TRBJ1-4
TGTGCCAGCTCGGAGGCACTTTCGGGACACCAAGAGACCCAGTACTTC,CASSEALSGHQETQYF,few,TRBV18,.,TRBJ2-5
TGCGCCAGCAGTCTAGCGGTCAGCTCCTACAATGAGCAGTTCTTC,CASSLAVSSYNEQFF,few,TRBV4-3,TRBD2,TRBJ2-1
TGCAGTGCTAGTCCGGCTAGCGGGGTCAATGAGCAGTTCTTC,CSASPASGVNEQFF,.,TRBV20-1,TRBD2,TRBJ2-1
TGTGCCAGCAGCTCCAACCGACAGGGCCTAAGGGGGGACACTGAAGCTTTCTTT,CASSSNRQGLRGDTEAFF,.,TRBV5-6,TRBD1,TRBJ1-1
TGCGCCAGCAGCTTTGGGGCTACGAACACCGGGGAGCTGTTTTTT,CASSFGATNTGELFF,many,TRBV5-1,.,TRBJ2-2
TGTGCCAGCAGTTCAGGCCCAACCTCTTACGAAAAACTGTTTTTT,CASSSGPTSYEKLFF,few,TRBV12-3/TRBV12-4,.,TRBJ1-4
TGCAGTGCCTCAGCCGGGGGCATCGGTCAGCCCCAGCATTTT,CSASAGGIGQPQHF,.,TRBV20-1,.,TRBJ1-5
TGTGCCAGCAGTTTTATGGGGGAATATACCGGGGAGCTGTTTTTT,CASSFMGEYTGELFF,.,TRBV5-5,.,TRBJ2-2
TGTGCCAGCAGCCAAGGGTGGCAGAGCAACACCGGGGAGCTGTTTTTT,CASSQGWQSNTGELFF,.,TRBV4-2,.,TRBJ2-2
TGTGCCAGCAGCGAAAGGGCGAGGGGTAACACTGGCTACACCTTC,CASSERARGNTGYTF,.,TRBV7-9,.,TRBJ1-2
TGCAGTGCTAGTCTCGGGGATGGCTACACCTTC,CSASLGDGYTF,few,TRBV20-1,.,TRBJ1-2